A single sample gave rise to the 20 T cell receptor beta chains below, sequenced in a study of cytomegalovirus exposure and HLA in healthy donors. Primers for the PCR totalled 60 Vbeta and 13 Jbeta. This table comes from immunoSEQ multiplex PCR, and its TCRdb copy is limited to in-frame clones, with some not included. The sample has 100,000 to 150,000 clones, about two thirds seen once. The sample consisted of PBMCs. These receptors all come from a human donor in good health.

The gene calls are TRBV19 and TRBJ2-7; maybe TRBD1 (6 bases). The germline V gene has CDR1 LNHDA and CDR2 SQIVND (reference sequence). V was pared by 6 bases and J by 1 base, with 13 bases between. The CDR3 extends over 14 amino acids. CDR3 nucleotide sequence: TGTGCCAGTAGCAGGGGACCCAAGTCCTACGAGCAGTACTTC. It codes for CASSRGPKSYEQYF.

The V call is TRBV4-3, the J call TRBJ2-1; 10 bases agree with TRBD2. Germline values: CDR1 LGHNA, CDR2 YSLEER. This CDR3 comprises 16 residues. V was pared by 0 bases and J by 6 bases, with 5 bases of the junction left unmatched. In DNA form, the CDR3 reads TGCGCCAGCAGCCAAGACGGACTAGCGGAAAGCAATGAGCAGTTCTTC. Translated, it gives CASSQDGLAESNEQFF.

The chain links TRBV5-6 to TRBJ1-1; no firm D call. Trimming removed 4 bases at V and 0 bases at J, with 10 bases between. Per germline, CDR1 SGHDT and CDR2 YYEEEE. The CDR3 runs 14 residues. CDR3 region: CASSPPRVNTEAFF. The CDR3 nucleotides are TGTGCCAGCAGCCCTCCTCGGGTGAACACTGAAGCTTTCTTT.

The V call is TRBV10-1, the J call TRBJ2-5; D possibly corresponds to TRBD2 (7 bases). CDR1 is WNHNN and CDR2 is SYGVQD in the germline V gene (reference sequence). The CDR3 sequence is 17 residues long. V gave up 3 bases and J gave up 1 base, with 18 bases separating them. The CDR3 here is CASSEKGGGPIQETQYF. The CDR3 region has the DNA TGCGCCAGCAGTGAAAAAGGGGGGGGGCCAATCCAAGAGACCCAGTACTTC.

The chain recombines TRBV6-1 with TRBJ2-3; 9 nucleotides agree with TRBD2. Per the germline V gene, CDR1 is MNHNS and CDR2 is SASEGT. V was pared by 6 bases and J by 1 base, with 2 bases of the junction left unmatched. The length of the CDR3 is 14 residues. The CDR3 spells CASRLAGGTDTQYF. CDR3 bases: TGTGCCAGCAGATTAGCGGGGGGCACAGATACGCAGTATTTT.

The V gene is TRBV30, the J gene TRBJ1-1; D ambiguous. V was pared by 0 bases and J by 0 bases, with 5 bases between. The CDR3 sequence is 13 residues long. The germline CDR1 and CDR2 sequences are GTSNPN and SVGIG (reference sequence). The CDR3 region has the DNA TGTGCCTGGAGTGTTTTATTGAACACTGAAGCTTTCTTT. Its protein product is CAWSVLLNTEAFF.

This chain joins TRBV10-3 and TRBJ2-7; 10 nucleotides match TRBD1. CDR1 and CDR2 from the germline V gene are ENHRY and SYGVKD. The ends lost 5 bases at V and 3 bases at J; junction bases unmatched: 1. The CDR3 loop spans 13 amino acids. CDR3 residues: CAISRDRGYEQYF. The DNA for the CDR3 is TGTGCCATCAGTCGGGACAGGGGCTACGAGCAGTACTTC.

The chain recombines TRBV2 with TRBJ2-5; TRBD2 matches at 8 bases. The J call is uncertain, as TRBJ2-7 better fits the DNA end. The CDR3 spans 13 residues. Germline V CDR1 and CDR2: SNHLY, FYNNEI. The CDR3 DNA follows: TGTGCCAGCACCCGGACTAGCCCCTACGAGCAGTACTTC. Amino acid sequence: CASTRTSPYEQYF.

The table lists this clone with a few counts. The rearrangement uses TRBV6-1 and TRBJ1-4, with D possibly being TRBD1 (5 bases). Germline V lookup: CDR1 MNHNS, CDR2 SASEGT. This CDR3 has 15 residues. Trimming took off 8 bases at V and 1 base at J, with 14 bases between the two ends. The chain's CDR3 is CASCLGEGTNEKLFF. CDR3 DNA: TGTGCCAGCTGTTTAGGGGAGGGAACTAATGAAAAACTGTTTTTT.

Only a few counts were recorded for this clone. The chain uses TRBV6-5 and TRBJ2-7, with 7 bases lining up with TRBD1. Germline loops: CDR1 MNHEY, CDR2 SVGAGI. V shed 10 bases and J 0 bases; nucleotides not matched to a gene: 9. This CDR3 is 14 amino acids long. The CDR3 protein is CATRRDSSSYEQYF. Here the CDR3 DNA reads TGTGCCACCAGAAGGGACAGCTCCTCCTACGAGCAGTACTTC.

V usage is TRBV7-2 and J usage is TRBJ2-3; D might be TRBD2 (5 bases). Looked up from germline, CDR1 is SGHTA and CDR2 is FQGNSA. The CDR3 has 13 residues. Trimming shortened V by 0 bases and J by 5 bases, and 6 bases separated the two germline ends. For the CDR3, the DNA is TGTGCCAGCAGCTTAGCCGGGGAAGATACGCAGTATTTT. Translated: CASSLAGEDTQYF.

CDR3 residues: CASSYSPRGYGYTF. In DNA form, the CDR3 reads TGTGCCAGCAGTTACTCGCCCAGGGGTTATGGCTACACCTTC. The V and J genes are TRBV6-6 and TRBJ1-2; maybe TRBD1 (6 bases). V lost 0 bases to trimming and J lost 5 bases, with 10 bases between them. There are 14 residues in the CDR3. Looked up from germline, CDR1 is MNHNY and CDR2 is SVGAGI (reference sequence).

This clone was found a few times. The chain recombines TRBV5-1 with TRBJ1-2; TRBD1 matches at 10 bases. Trimming cost V 6 bases and J 4 bases; bases outside gene matches: 6. This CDR3 has 14 residues. The germline V gene has CDR1 SGHRS and CDR2 YFSETQ. CDR3 DNA: TGCGCCAGCAACCCCGGGACAGGGGCCTATGGCTACACCTTC. Translated, it gives CASNPGTGAYGYTF.

V usage is TRBV5-4 and J usage is TRBJ2-7; the match to TRBD2 covers 10 bases. CDR1 is SGHNT and CDR2 is YYREEE in the germline V gene (reference sequence). With 4 bases clipped from V and 7 bases from J, the junction kept 5 bases outside the gene matches. This CDR3 is 13 amino acids long. In DNA form, the CDR3 reads TGTGCCAGCAGCCTAGCGGGAGTACGAGAGCAGTACTTC. Amino acids: CASSLAGVREQYF.

This chain links TRBV28 with TRBJ1-2, with D tentatively TRBD1 (6 bases). Germline V gives CDR1 MDHEN, CDR2 SYDVKM. Trimming removed 2 bases from V and 5 bases from J, with 12 bases in between. This CDR3 contains 14 residues. CDR3 in DNA: TGTGCCAGCAGTTTAGTGGCAGGGGCTTATGGCTACACCTTC. This codes for CASSLVAGAYGYTF.

This clone has a single count. The chain is built from TRBV19 and TRBJ2-5; 8 positions match TRBD1. The CDR3 is 13 residues long. Trimming cost V 4 bases and J 7 bases; bases outside gene matches: 5. CDR1 LNHDA and CDR2 SQIVND come from the germline V gene (reference sequence). CDR3 sequence: CASSTGQGGTQYF. The CDR3 region has the DNA TGTGCCAGTAGTACCGGACAGGGTGGGACCCAGTACTTC.

This chain joins TRBV7-3 and TRBJ2-2; no reliable D call. CDR3 length: 15 residues. Germline loops: CDR1 SGHTA, CDR2 FQGTGA. V lost 6 bases, J lost 5 bases, and 16 bases lay in between. This CDR3 is CASSRASTLTGELFF. CDR3 nucleotide sequence: TGTGCCAGCAGTCGTGCTTCGACACTGACCGGGGAGCTGTTTTTT.

This chain uses TRBV5-4 with TRBJ2-6; no firm D call. The CDR3 has 15 amino acids. Germline V gives CDR1 SGHNT, CDR2 YYREEE (reference sequence). Trimming left V 7 bases short and J 2 bases short, with 13 bases between. The CDR3 DNA reads as TGTGCCAGCTTCGACATTCGCCCTGGGGCCAACGTCCTGACTTTC. As protein: CASFDIRPGANVLTF.

The chain carries TRBV4-3 and TRBJ2-1; 7 positions agree with TRBD2. The CDR3 covers 17 residues. V shed 0 bases, J shed 3 bases, and the junction held 8 bases outside the gene matches. Germline V gene data show CDR1 as LGHNA and CDR2 as YSLEER. CDR3 sequence (DNA): TGCGCCAGCAGCCAAGATGATTCTTGGGGGGGCTACAATGAGCAGTTCTTC. Its translation is CASSQDDSWGGYNEQFF.

The J gene is TRBJ2-3, the V gene TRBV9, with 9 bases that match TRBD2. V lost 0 bases and J lost 0; bases outside the gene matches: 2. The CDR3 is 16 amino acids. Germline V lookup: CDR1 SGDLS, CDR2 YYNGEE. The CDR3 spells CASSVGAGGSTDTQYF. Here the CDR3 DNA reads TGTGCCAGCAGCGTAGGAGCGGGGGGCAGCACAGATACGCAGTATTTT.